The clone carrying this T cell receptor (beta chain) was recorded a few times. Profiled with immunoSEQ multiplex PCR; TCRdb holds only in-frame clones, not every one. The sample lists approximately 2.5 million clones, approximately 93% occurring once. The CDR3 contains 13 residues. V lost 6 bases, J lost 7 bases, and 8 bases stayed unmatched. The germline CDR1 and CDR2 sequences are SNHLY and FYNNEI. This specimen belongs to a study of shared clonotypes between healthy human individuals. The V call is TRBV2, the J call TRBJ1-2; 7 nucleotides line up with TRBD1. The material sequenced was naive CD4+ T cells from PBMCs. Subset specified: CD45RA+ positively selected. This receptor was taken from a man younger than 35 in good health. Some clones in this sample may be carry-over from other donors' samples. The CDR3 region has the DNA TGTGCCAGCAGCTCCGACAGGGACGGTGGCTACACCTTC. Protein: CASSSDRDGGYTF.